Presented here are 28 T cell receptor beta chains from one specimen sequenced in a study of T cell changes during pregnancy in multiple sclerosis. Libraries were prepared by immunoSEQ multiplex PCR; TCRdb keeps only in-frame clonotypes and omits some of them. The data show around 44,000 clones, over 80% seen once. Sequencing input: peripheral blood. The receptors come from a female donor with multiple sclerosis, enrolled in a pregnancy study.

This sequence joins TRBV14 and TRBJ2-2, with D unclear. V lost 1 base and J 2 bases, leaving 11 bases between the germline ends. CDR1 is SGHDN and CDR2 is FVKESK in the germline V gene. The CDR3 extends over 16 amino acids. The CDR3 region has the DNA TGTGCCAGCAGCCAAGTCTCACCCTATAACACCGGGGAGCTGTTTTTT. Translation: CASSQVSPYNTGELFF. Full variable domain (rest looked up from reference TRBV14 and TRBJ2-2): EAGVTQFPSHSVIEKGQTVTLRCDPISGHDNLYWYRRVMGKEIKFLLHFVKESKQDESGMPNNRFLAERTGGTYSTLKVQPAELEDSGVYFCASSQVSPYNTGELFFGEGSRLTVL.

The V and J genes are TRBV7-2 and TRBJ2-7, with D perhaps matching TRBD2 (5 bases). Germline values: CDR1 SGHTA, CDR2 FQGNSA. CDR3 size: 12 residues. The V end lost 5 bases, the J end lost 9 bases, and 14 bases lay between the germline ends. CDR3 loop: CASSPNSGRQYF. The DNA for the CDR3 is TGTGCCAGCAGCCCGAACTCTGGGAGGCAGTACTTC. The full variable domain, in which reference TRBV7-2 and TRBJ2-7 provide the parts outside the CDR3, is GAGVSQSPSNKVTEKGKDVELRCDPISGHTALYWYRQSLGQGLEFLIYFQGNSAPDKSGLPSDRFSAERTGGSVSTLTIQRTQQEDSAVYLCASSPNSGRQYFGPGTRLTVT.

The chain's CDR3 is CASSAGKGYNEQFF. The CDR3 nucleotides read TGCGCCAGCAGCGCAGGTAAAGGTTACAATGAGCAGTTCTTC. The chain is built from TRBV4-3 and TRBJ2-1, with no clear D. Trimming stripped 5 bases from V and 4 bases from J, with 12 bases between. The CDR3 is made up of 14 amino acids. Germline V CDR1 and CDR2: LGHNA, YSLEER.

The genes are TRBV19 and TRBJ1-1; D gene unclear. Germline assignment: CDR1 LNHDA and CDR2 SQIVND (reference sequence). The V end lost 3 bases, the J end lost 1 base, and 15 bases lay between the germline ends. This CDR3 has 16 residues. CDR3 in amino acids: CASSIIGEPQNTEAFF. The CDR3 bases are TGTGCCAGTAGTATTATAGGTGAACCTCAGAACACTGAAGCTTTCTTT.

This clone was seen a few times. The V gene is TRBV19, the J gene TRBJ2-1; 9 bases fit TRBD2. With V trimmed by 9 bases and J by 4 bases, 16 bases remained unmatched. Per germline, CDR1 LNHDA and CDR2 SQIVND (reference sequence). The CDR3 spans 17 residues. The CDR3 protein is CASADATSGGGYNEQFF. CDR3 nucleotide sequence: TGTGCCAGCGCAGACGCGACTAGCGGAGGGGGATACAATGAGCAGTTCTTC.

The V gene is TRBV6-1, the J gene TRBJ1-5; D is possibly TRBD1 (6 bases). The ends were cut back, 6 bases at V and 2 bases at J, with 11 bases in the middle. Germline V CDR1 and CDR2: MNHNS, SASEGT. CDR3 length: 14 residues. The CDR3 region is CASSSGAGNQPQHF. In DNA, the CDR3 is TGTGCCAGCAGCTCAGGGGCGGGCAATCAGCCCCAGCATTTT.

This chain uses TRBV11-2 with TRBJ2-5, with a tentative D call TRBD2 (5 bases). The CDR3 sequence is 14 residues long. Trimming shortened V by 3 bases and J by 5 bases, and 13 bases separated the two germline ends. CDR1 SGHAT and CDR2 FQNNGV come from the germline V gene. This CDR3 is CASSLRGGGETQYF. For the CDR3, the DNA is TGTGCCAGCAGCTTGCGTGGAGGTGGGGAGACCCAGTACTTC.

The chain has TRBV2 and TRBJ1-3; D not resolved. V lost 3 bases to trimming and J lost 2 bases, with 14 bases between them. CDR1 SNHLY and CDR2 FYNNEI come from the germline V gene. This CDR3 comprises 16 residues. The CDR3 here is CASSEVDLAAGNTIYF. The DNA for the CDR3 is TGTGCCAGCAGTGAGGTAGATCTAGCCGCTGGAAACACCATATATTTT.

The chain is built from TRBV6-5 and TRBJ1-1; possibly TRBD1 for D (6 bases). This CDR3 has 16 amino acids. Trimming removed 2 bases from V and 1 base from J, with 14 bases in between. Germline CDR1 and CDR2: MNHEY and SVGAGI. CDR3 amino acids: CASSYERWGPNTEAFF. The CDR3, as DNA: TGTGCCAGCAGTTACGAGAGGTGGGGGCCGAACACTGAAGCTTTCTTT.

The rearrangement uses TRBV5-1 and TRBJ2-5; 11 positions agree with TRBD2. Germline CDR1 SGHRS, CDR2 YFSETQ. V gave up 0 bases and J gave up 5 bases; unmatched junction bases: 3. CDR3 length: 15 residues. CDR3 DNA sequence: TGCGCCAGCAGCTTGGGGTCTAGCGGGAGGGAGACCCAGTACTTC. Translated: CASSLGSSGRETQYF.

CDR3 bases: TGTGCCAGCAGCCAACCGGGACTACCAGGAAATGAGCAGTTCTTC. This sequence encodes CASSQPGLPGNEQFF. The chain recombines TRBV4-2 with TRBJ2-1, with TRBD2 identical over 7 bases. Germline loops: CDR1 LGHNA, CDR2 YNFKEQ. There are 15 residues in the CDR3. V trimming: 2 bases; J trimming: 7 bases; junction bases outside the gene matches: 8.

The chain couples TRBV18 to TRBJ2-5, with D hard to call. CDR1 is KGHSH, CDR2 LQKENI, per germline. The CDR3 loop spans 11 amino acids. V was pared by 8 bases and J by 2 bases, with 6 bases between. The CDR3, as DNA: TGTGCCAGCGAACAACAAGAGACCCAGTACTTC. It specifies CASEQQETQYF.

The chain is built from TRBV4-2 and TRBJ1-5; no clear D gene. The CDR3 extends over 16 amino acids. Germline V gene data show CDR1 as LGHNA and CDR2 as YNFKEQ. V shed 0 bases and J shed 4 bases, with 13 bases lying between them. The CDR3 nucleotides are TGTGCCAGCAGCCAAGATAGCGGGGAACCAAATCAGCCCCAGCATTTT. Translating it yields CASSQDSGEPNQPQHF.

The chain employs TRBV4-1 and TRBJ2-7; 10 bases match TRBD1. Germline lookup yields CDR1 MGHRA and CDR2 YSYEKL. J gave up 4 bases and V 4 bases, and 7 bases lay outside the gene matches. The CDR3 sequence is 15 residues long. The CDR3 loop is CASSPGDRGLYEQYF. The CDR3 DNA reads TGCGCCAGCAGCCCAGGAGACAGGGGGCTATACGAGCAGTACTTC.

The chain is built from TRBV28 and TRBJ2-7; 10 nucleotides match TRBD1. J was trimmed by 2 bases and V by 2 bases; bases with no gene match: 3. This CDR3 has 15 amino acids. Germline CDR1 and CDR2: MDHEN and SYDVKM. CDR3 amino acids: CASSLGTGEAYEQYF. CDR3 bases: TGTGCCAGCAGTTTAGGGACAGGGGAGGCCTACGAGCAGTACTTC.

The gene calls are TRBV2 and TRBJ1-2; 9 bases fit TRBD1. The V and J ends lost 8 bases and 7 bases, in that order; junction bases with no gene match: 8. The germline V gene encodes CDR1 SNHLY and CDR2 FYNNEI. The CDR3 extends over 13 amino acids. CDR3 region: CASGDREIGGYTF. DNA of the CDR3: TGTGCCAGCGGGGACAGGGAAATTGGTGGCTACACCTTC.

The chain is built from TRBV30 and TRBJ2-1; 8 bases are shared with TRBD1. This CDR3 is 13 amino acids long. V lost 2 bases to trimming and J lost 10 bases; unmatched junction nucleotides: 7. Germline V gene lookup returns CDR1 GTSNPN and CDR2 SVGIG (reference sequence). CDR3 bases: TGTGCCTGGAGTTCGAGGGCAGGGGGCGAGCAGTTCTTC. This translates into CAWSSRAGGEQFF.

The V gene is TRBV10-1, the J gene TRBJ2-7, with D maybe TRBD2 (6 bases). From germline, CDR1 is WNHNN and CDR2 SYGVQD (reference sequence). This CDR3 has 14 amino acids. The V end was cut by 0 bases, the J end by 11 bases, with 17 bases between. CDR3 sequence (DNA): TGCGCCAGCAGTGAGTCAGGTGCCGCCGGCGGGGAGTACTTC. It codes for CASSESGAAGGEYF.

The J gene is TRBJ2-6, the V gene TRBV6-4; 9 nucleotides align to TRBD1. V was pared by 6 bases and J by 1 base, with 7 bases of the junction left unmatched. The CDR3 contains 17 residues. Germline CDR1 is MRHNA and CDR2 is SNTAGT. The CDR3: CASSPGQGSSGANVLTF. The DNA of the CDR3 is TGTGCCAGCAGCCCGGGACAGGGCTCGTCTGGGGCCAACGTCCTGACTTTC.

The chain has TRBV18 and TRBJ2-7; tentative D call: TRBD2 (5 bases). The CDR3 has 13 amino acids. CDR1 is KGHSH, CDR2 LQKENI, per germline. Trimming removed 5 bases from V and 2 bases from J, with 10 bases in between. The CDR3 region is CASSVGLTYEQYF. In DNA form, the CDR3 reads TGTGCCAGCTCAGTTGGACTCACCTACGAGCAGTACTTC.

This clone occurred a few times. V usage is TRBV4-3 and J usage is TRBJ2-1, with 7 bases aligning to TRBD2. The V and J ends lost 4 bases and 6 bases, in that order; junction bases with no gene match: 12. This CDR3 is 16 amino acids long. Germline V gene sequence: CDR1 LGHNA, CDR2 YSLEER. The CDR3 DNA follows: TGCGCCAGCAGCCTTTCGAGCGGGAACGAGGGCAATGAGCAGTTCTTC. Encoded protein: CASSLSSGNEGNEQFF.

This chain links TRBV30 with TRBJ2-1; a possible D gene is TRBD2 (5 bases). The CDR3 length is 15 residues. Germline V gene sequence: CDR1 GTSNPN, CDR2 SVGIG (reference sequence). V shed 0 bases and J shed 5 bases, with 14 bases lying between them. CDR3 loop: CAWSVTRRPHNEQFF. CDR3 in DNA: TGTGCCTGGAGTGTTACGAGGAGGCCCCACAATGAGCAGTTCTTC.

This chain connects TRBV6-1 to TRBJ1-4; D remains ambiguous. CDR1 and CDR2 from the germline V gene are MNHNS and SASEGT. V was pared by 3 bases and J by 5 bases, with 7 bases between. The CDR3 length is 13 residues. The CDR3 sequence is CASSDRRNEKLFF. In DNA, the CDR3 is TGTGCCAGCAGTGACCGGAGAAATGAAAAACTGTTTTTT.

The chain recombines TRBV27 with TRBJ1-4, with 9 positions matching TRBD1. The trim removed 4 bases at V and 5 bases at J, leaving 11 bases unmatched. CDR3 length equals 17 residues. Germline loops: CDR1 MNHEY, CDR2 SMNVEV (reference sequence). The CDR3 DNA reads as TGTGCCAGCAGTTCCGTCCCGGGACAGGGCCCAAATGAAAAACTGTTTTTT. Its translation is CASSSVPGQGPNEKLFF.

The chain carries TRBV6-5 and TRBJ2-7; the D gene is possibly TRBD2 (8 bases). Trimming stripped 7 bases from V and 5 bases from J, with 18 bases between. Germline V gene lookup returns CDR1 MNHEY and CDR2 SVGAGI. The CDR3 is made up of 14 amino acids. For the CDR3, the DNA is TGTGCCAGCACCCTACGGGAGGGGGCTGACGAGCAGTACTTC. Protein: CASTLREGADEQYF.

This sequence joins TRBV10-3 and TRBJ1-2; the D is unclear. The length of the CDR3 is 12 residues. The ends were cut back, 6 bases at V and 4 bases at J, with 9 bases in the middle. Germline CDR1 and CDR2: ENHRY and SYGVKD. CDR3 region: CAIRRTGYGYTF. DNA for the CDR3: TGTGCCATCAGGCGGACCGGCTATGGCTACACCTTC.

The chain has TRBV15 and TRBJ2-7; D gene uncertain. Germline loops: CDR1 LNHNV, CDR2 YYDKDF (reference sequence). CDR3 length: 11 amino acids. V was cut by 5 bases and J by 6 bases, with 8 bases left in between. In DNA form, the CDR3 reads TGTGCCACCAGCCAGATAGGCGAGCAGTACTTC. Protein: CATSQIGEQYF.

V and J are TRBV6-1 and TRBJ1-2, with D possibly matching TRBD1 (6 bases). The germline V and J ends were trimmed by 5 bases and 6 bases, with 13 bases remaining between them. CDR3 size: 13 residues. CDR1 and CDR2 from the germline V gene are MNHNS and SASEGT. CDR3 DNA: TGTGCCAGCAGTCCTACAGGGTACGATGGCTACACCTTC. Its translation is CASSPTGYDGYTF.